The rows below give T cell receptor beta chains drawn from one sample of a study of OX40 agonist ivuxolimab in advanced cancers. Assay used: immunoSEQ multiplex PCR; TCRdb lists only in-frame clones, some missing. The table shows under 25,000 clones, with 86% occurring only once. The sample was CD4+ or CD8+ T cells sorted from blood, taken in a trial of the OX40 agonist ivuxolimab. The origin of the receptors is an adult with an advanced solid tumor such as melanoma, head and neck, liver or kidney cancer. CDR3s include the opening cysteine and the closing phenylalanine or tryptophan. Each record gives: J gene, clone size, D gene, V gene, CDR3 protein, CDR3 DNA. The D gene is left open where the match is weak. Rows may omit the clone size; those that give it use once, few, many or a size class.

TRBJ2-1	NA	NA	TRBV6-4	CASSVNRGGNEQFF	TGTGCCAGCAGTGTTAACAGGGGGGGCAATGAGCAGTTCTTC
TRBJ2-1	NA	NA	TRBV15	CATSRASFTSEQFF	TGTGCCACCAGCAGAGCCTCTTTTACGAGTGAGCAGTTCTTC
TRBJ2-6	NA	NA	TRBV7-9	CASSLDVSGANVLTF	TGTGCCAGCAGCTTAGACGTATCTGGGGCCAACGTCCTGACTTTC
TRBJ2-2	few	NA	TRBV7-9	CASSPGAGFTGELFF	TGTGCCAGCAGCCCCGGGGCAGGGTTTACCGGGGAGCTGTTTTTT
TRBJ1-1	NA	TRBD1	TRBV9	CASSSGDRPNTEAFF	TGTGCCAGCAGCTCAGGGGACAGGCCGAACACTGAAGCTTTCTTT
TRBJ2-5	NA	TRBD1	TRBV5-1	CASSLGDRGRGVETQYF	TGCGCCAGCAGCTTAGGGGACAGGGGGCGCGGGGTAGAGACCCAGTACTTC
TRBJ1-6	NA	NA	TRBV9	CASSVGGNSSPLHF	TGTGCCAGCAGCGTAGGGGGTAATAGCTCACCCCTCCACTTT
TRBJ1-2	NA	NA	TRBV10-3	CAISESAGAIQANYGYTF	TGTGCCATCAGTGAGTCGGCAGGGGCGATACAAGCTAACTATGGCTACACCTTC
TRBJ2-7	medium-sized	NA	TRBV6-5	CASSYFGFGYEQYF	TGTGCCAGCAGTTACTTCGGCTTTGGTTACGAGCAGTACTTC
TRBJ2-7	NA	TRBD2	TRBV7-2	CASSLDPSGPREQYF	TGTGCCAGCAGCTTAGATCCTAGCGGACCAAGGGAGCAGTACTTC
TRBJ2-2	NA	NA	TRBV29-1	CSGGGVGAGELFF	TGCAGCGGCGGGGGCGTAGGAGCCGGGGAGCTGTTTTTT
TRBJ1-1	NA	TRBD1	TRBV27	CASSLVGTAEAFF	TGTGCCAGCAGTTTAGTTGGGACAGCTGAAGCTTTCTTT
TRBJ2-7	NA	NA	TRBV6-5	CASSLNGYPEQYF	TGTGCCAGCAGCTTGAATGGGTATCCGGAGCAGTACTTC
TRBJ1-2	NA	NA	TRBV6-1	CAEQDNYGYTF	TGTGCCGAACAGGATAACTATGGCTACACCTTC
TRBJ2-2	NA	TRBD2	TRBV2	CASSGLAGGLGELFF	TGTGCCAGCAGTGGGCTAGCGGGGGGTCTCGGGGAGCTGTTTTTT
TRBJ1-2	NA	NA	TRBV7-2	CASSFAWANYGYTF	TGTGCCAGCAGCTTCGCGTGGGCTAACTATGGCTACACCTTC
TRBJ2-7	NA	TRBD2	TRBV30	CAWSVISGGKYEQYF	TGTGCCTGGAGTGTAATTAGCGGGGGTAAATACGAGCAGTACTTC
TRBJ1-1	once	TRBD1	TRBV7-9	CASSQDSGTGNTEAFF	TGTGCCAGCAGCCAAGATAGTGGGACAGGAAACACTGAAGCTTTCTTT
TRBJ2-1	NA	NA	TRBV6-5	CASSPPGTPNLQFF	TGTGCCAGCAGTCCCCCCGGGACTCCTAATCTCCAGTTCTTC
TRBJ2-7	NA	TRBD2	TRBV5-1	CASSLEASSGRAHYEQYF	TGCGCCAGCAGCTTGGAGGCATCTAGCGGGAGGGCTCACTACGAGCAGTACTTC
TRBJ1-1	NA	NA	TRBV19	CASSTSMGADTEAFF	TGTGCCAGTAGTACCTCGATGGGGGCAGACACTGAAGCTTTCTTT
TRBJ2-3	NA	TRBD1	TRBV9	CASSVGQGGTDTQYF	TGTGCCAGCAGCGTAGGACAGGGCGGCACAGATACGCAGTATTTT
TRBJ1-3	NA	TRBD1	TRBV2	CASSRGQGSSGNTIYF	TGTGCCAGCAGTAGGGGACAGGGAAGCTCTGGAAACACCATATATTTT
TRBJ2-1	few	TRBD2	TRBV5-4	CASSAGGASSYNEQFF	TGTGCCAGCAGCGCCGGGGGGGCCAGCTCCTACAATGAGCAGTTCTTC
TRBJ2-5	once	TRBD2	TRBV7-9	CASSLVLAGPTGTQYF	TGTGCCAGCAGCTTAGTATTAGCGGGACCCACGGGGACCCAGTACTTC
TRBJ1-1	NA	TRBD1	TRBV6-6	CASTNPGQGNTEAFF	TGTGCCAGCACTAACCCGGGACAGGGGAACACTGAAGCTTTCTTT